This T cell receptor beta chain stems from a study of post-analysis software for immune sequencing data. Study results and limitations: There was significantly lower normalized Chao1 diversity in multiple sclerosis patients than in controls.

This clonotype was found many times. Its antigen is currently unknown. The TCR beta cDNA libraries carried unique molecular identifiers. One entry per CDR3 protein, called by TCRdb with MiXCR from the PCR reads. The profile shows 170,000 or so distinct CDR3 sequences, approximately 31% of them singletons. This sequence was found in a girl under 18 with multiple sclerosis. What was sequenced was blood.

The CDR3 loop is CASSQVLAGFSYEQYF. The CDR3 nucleotides read TGCGCCAGCAGCCAAGTGCTGGCAGGTTTTTCCTACGAGCAGTACTTC. The chain links TRBV4-1 to TRBJ2-7, with D unclear. Deletions cut 1 base from V and 1 base from J, with 14 bases between. The germline V gene has CDR1 MGHRA and CDR2 YSYEKL. CDR3 size: 16 residues.